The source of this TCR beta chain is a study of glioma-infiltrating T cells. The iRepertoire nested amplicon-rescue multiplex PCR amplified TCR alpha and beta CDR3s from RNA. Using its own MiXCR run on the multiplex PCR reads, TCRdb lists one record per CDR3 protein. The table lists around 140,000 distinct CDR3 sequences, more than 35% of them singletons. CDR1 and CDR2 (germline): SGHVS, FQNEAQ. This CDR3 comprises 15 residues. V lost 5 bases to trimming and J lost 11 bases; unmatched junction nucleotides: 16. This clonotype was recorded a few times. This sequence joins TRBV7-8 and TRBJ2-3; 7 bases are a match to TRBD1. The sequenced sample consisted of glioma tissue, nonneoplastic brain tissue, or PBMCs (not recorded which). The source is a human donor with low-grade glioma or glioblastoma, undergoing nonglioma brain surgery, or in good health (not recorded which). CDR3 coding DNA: TGTGCCAGCAGCCCAGGGGGTAGCTCCGAAAGTATGCAGTATTTT. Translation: CASSPGGSSESMQYF.